A single sample gave rise to the 8 T cell receptor beta chains below, sequenced in a study of shared clonotypes between healthy human individuals. The data were produced by immunoSEQ multiplex PCR, yet TCRdb's version contains in-frame clones alone and is incomplete. The profile shows hundreds of thousands of clones, roughly 78% of them singletons. The sample comprised memory CD4+ T cells sorted from blood. Subset indicated: CD45RA-negative fraction. The receptors derive from a woman aged 25-40 years in good health.

The chain couples TRBV18 to TRBJ1-2; a possible D gene is TRBD1 (5 bases). The germline V gene encodes CDR1 KGHSH and CDR2 LQKENI. The CDR3 is 14 residues long. The germline V and J ends were trimmed by 2 bases and 5 bases, with 12 bases remaining between them. The CDR3 here is CASSPDGAIYGYTF. Written as DNA, the CDR3 is TGTGCCAGCTCACCAGATGGGGCCATTTATGGCTACACCTTC.

The CDR3 loop reads CASSQLNHRGSSYEQYF. As DNA, the CDR3 is TGTGCCAGCAGCCAACTCAATCACAGGGGGAGCTCCTACGAGCAGTACTTC. The chain is built from TRBV4-2 and TRBJ2-7; 8 bases map to TRBD1. This CDR3 contains 17 residues. After removal of 2 bases from V and 0 bases from J, the junction contained 9 bases not matched to a gene. Germline V CDR1 and CDR2: LGHNA, YNFKEQ.

This rearrangement joins TRBV4-2 to TRBJ1-1; D is unresolved. Germline values: CDR1 LGHNA, CDR2 YNFKEQ. The CDR3 runs to 12 residues. V lost 5 bases to trimming and J lost 0 bases, with 4 bases between them. Here the CDR3 DNA reads TGTGCCAGCAGCTACTTGAACACTGAAGCTTTCTTT. This gives the protein CASSYLNTEAFF.

This clone was picked up a small number of times. This chain joins TRBV29-1 and TRBJ2-5; D uncertain. The CDR3 loop spans 13 amino acids. Germline assignment: CDR1 SQVTM and CDR2 ANQGSEA. V was clipped by 7 bases and J by 1 base, with 13 bases between them. Here the CDR3 DNA reads TGCAGCGCCCAACCCGACATCCAAGAGACCCAGTACTTC. Translated, it gives CSAQPDIQETQYF.

The chain links TRBV29-1 to TRBJ1-1, with D tentatively TRBD1 (5 bases). With 5 bases removed from V and 11 bases from J, the gap between germline ends came to 18 bases. Germline V gene sequence: CDR1 SQVTM, CDR2 ANQGSEA. CDR3 size: 12 residues. CDR3 region: CSVSPGTRGAFF. DNA of the CDR3: TGCAGCGTTTCCCCGGGGACCCGAGGGGCTTTCTTT.

This clone has more than one count but fewer than ten. Different DNA sequences within this sample yield the same CDR3. The chain links TRBV7-2 to TRBJ1-5; D is uncertain. Germline loops: CDR1 SGHTA, CDR2 FQGNSA. This CDR3 region has 15 residues. The V end was cut by 1 base, the J end by 0 bases, with 7 bases between. The CDR3, as DNA: TGTGCCAGCAGCTTAGATACACTTAGCAATCAGCCCCAGCATTTT. This encodes CASSLDTLSNQPQHF.

J is TRBJ2-3 and V is TRBV6-6; TRBD1 agrees at 8 bases. This CDR3 comprises 16 residues. Germline CDR1 MNHNY, CDR2 SVGAGI (reference sequence). The ends lost 5 bases at V and 2 bases at J; junction bases unmatched: 9. CDR3 coding DNA: TGTGCCAGCAGTCCCCTCCGACAGGGGTCCACAGATACGCAGTATTTT. Residues: CASSPLRQGSTDTQYF.

This clone has ten or more counts. This chain uses TRBV19 with TRBJ2-5; TRBD1 matches 7 bases. Germline CDR1 reads LNHDA; CDR2 reads SQIVND (reference sequence). CDR3 length: 14 residues. V was pared by 2 bases and J by 5 bases, with 5 bases of the junction left unmatched. The CDR3 region is CASSITGERETQYF. CDR3 DNA: TGTGCCAGTAGTATAACAGGGGAGAGGGAGACCCAGTACTTC.